The sequence of this T cell receptor (beta chain) was determined in a study of T-cell reconstitution after alpha-beta-depleted transplantation in children. The CDR3 consists of 13 residues. The junction had 5 bases not matched to a gene; V was cut back by 4 bases and J by 4 bases. Germline V CDR1 and CDR2: SQVTM, ANQGSEA. The sample holds a few counts of this clonotype. This sample's TCRbeta library carried unique molecular identifier barcodes. TCRdb called the PCR reads again in MiXCR, with one record for every CDR3 protein. The table shows about 610,000 distinct CDR3 sequences, with about 10% occurring only once.

The genes are TRBV29-1 and TRBJ2-7, with 9 bases lining up with TRBD2. Sequences were derived from PBMCs from the stem cell graft donor, sampled from the stem cell graft. This sequence was found in a human donor who donated a stem cell graft to a child with acute myeloid leukemia. CDR3: CSVGGRAFYEQYF. The CDR3 DNA follows: TGCAGCGTTGGCGGGAGGGCCTTTTACGAGCAGTACTTC.